The TCR beta chain under discussion was sequenced for a study of immune evolution from preneoplasia to lung adenocarcinoma. Notes on the study in general: Normal lung had the highest top T cell clone frequencies.

Between about 2014 and 2018, patients underwent resection in Japan or China. Two lung cancer pathologists independently confirmed each histologic diagnosis. Details on this clone: The antigen is undetermined.

The CDR3 sequence is 14 residues long. CDR1 is SGHNT and CDR2 is YENEEA in the germline V gene. V was clipped by 6 bases and J by 4 bases; unmatched bases: 3. TCRdb keeps only in-frame clones here, not all; method: immunoSEQ multiplex PCR. This table has about 4,600 clones, approximately 83% appearing once. The TCR originated in a person between 45 and 75 years old with lung adenocarcinoma. The rearrangement links TRBV11-3 to TRBJ2-2; 9 bases match TRBD1. The specimen was FFPE normal lung tissue adjacent to the tumor. Here the CDR3 DNA reads TGTGCCAGCAGGGGACAGGGCGCCACCGGGGAGCTGTTTTTT. It yields the protein CASRGQGATGELFF.